This T cell receptor beta chain comes out of a study of blood T cell repertoires in COVID-19. Turning to the study itself: From T cells, B-cell-depleted T cells, or PBMCs came the material, which was cDNA or gDNA.

Original handling: Counts of nucleated cells, estimated from reference gene primer amplification, were obtained. Produced via immunoSEQ multiplex PCR; TCRdb's table is partial and in-frame only. D and trimming come from the DNA, and the V and J calls and clone size come from that table. Altogether around 160,000 clones are present, about 86% being singletons, with the ten largest covering roughly 8%. The receptor's source is a man between 60 and 75 years old with acute or convalescent COVID-19. Material for sequencing was peripheral blood.

CDR3 protein: CASSLPRTGSSYNSPLHF. The CDR3 bases are TGTGCCAGCAGCTTGCCACGGACAGGGAGCTCCTATAATTCACCCCTCCACTTT. This rearrangement joins TRBV7-9 to TRBJ1-6; 8 nucleotides line up with TRBD1. From germline, CDR1 is SEHNR and CDR2 FQNEAQ (reference sequence). Trimming cost V 3 bases and J 0 bases; bases outside gene matches: 7. The CDR3 sequence is 18 residues long.